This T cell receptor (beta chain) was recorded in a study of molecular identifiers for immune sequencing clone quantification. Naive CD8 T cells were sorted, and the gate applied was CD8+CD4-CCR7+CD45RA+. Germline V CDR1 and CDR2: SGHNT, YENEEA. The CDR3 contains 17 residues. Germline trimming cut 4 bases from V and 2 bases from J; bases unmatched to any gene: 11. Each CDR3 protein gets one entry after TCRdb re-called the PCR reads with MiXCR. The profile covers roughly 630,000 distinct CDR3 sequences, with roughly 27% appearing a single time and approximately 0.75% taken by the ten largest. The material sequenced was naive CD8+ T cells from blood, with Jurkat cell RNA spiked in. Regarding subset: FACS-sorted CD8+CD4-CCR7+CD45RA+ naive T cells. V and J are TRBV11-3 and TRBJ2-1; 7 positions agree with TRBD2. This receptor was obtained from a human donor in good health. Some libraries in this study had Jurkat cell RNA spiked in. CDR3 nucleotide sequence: TGTGCCAGCAGCTCTGAAAATGGACTAGTGCCCTACAATGAGCAGTTCTTC. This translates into CASSSENGLVPYNEQFF.